This T cell receptor beta chain came from a study of post-analysis software for immune sequencing data. Across the study: The disease courses covered relapsing-remitting, secondary progressive and progressive-relapsing multiple sclerosis.

There are 14 residues in the CDR3. Trimming removed 2 bases from V and 2 bases from J, with 9 bases in between. Germline CDR1 reads ENHRY; CDR2 reads SYGVKD. Incorporated into the TCR beta cDNA libraries were unique molecular identifiers, which served to reduce PCR and sequencing biases. Roughly 0.5 million cDNA molecules were obtained from about 1 to 10 million T cells. TCRdb passed the PCR reads through MiXCR, listing each CDR3 protein once. The sample has hundreds of thousands of distinct CDR3 sequences, just under 30% seen once. Study results and caveats: With F measure, samples from one preparation batch clustered together strongly. The study found significantly lower normalized Chao1 diversity in multiple sclerosis patients than in controls. Among 5 or 6 TRBV segments more frequent in patients than controls were TRBV5-6, TRBV5-1 and TRBV20-1.

This clonotype was seen many times. The antigen remains unidentified. The gene calls are TRBV10-3 and TRBJ2-5; the D gene is possibly TRBD1 (6 bases). This clonotype originated in a girl aged 10 to 17 with multiple sclerosis. The sequenced sample was blood. The CDR3 DNA reads TGTGCCATCAGTGAGCCGACAGGACAAGAGACCCAGTACTTC. Translation: CAISEPTGQETQYF.